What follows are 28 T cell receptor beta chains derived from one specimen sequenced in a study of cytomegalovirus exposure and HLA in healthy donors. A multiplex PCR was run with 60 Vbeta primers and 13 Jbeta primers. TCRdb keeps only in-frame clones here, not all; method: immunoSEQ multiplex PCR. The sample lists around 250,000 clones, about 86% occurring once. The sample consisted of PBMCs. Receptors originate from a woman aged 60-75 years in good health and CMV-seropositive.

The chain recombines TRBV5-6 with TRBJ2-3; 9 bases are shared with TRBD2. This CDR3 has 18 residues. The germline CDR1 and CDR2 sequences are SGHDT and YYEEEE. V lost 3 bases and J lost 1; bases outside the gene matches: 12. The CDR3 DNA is TGTGCCAGCAGCTGGGGACTAGCCGCCGCTGTGGGCACAGATACGCAGTATTTT. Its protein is CASSWGLAAAVGTDTQYF.

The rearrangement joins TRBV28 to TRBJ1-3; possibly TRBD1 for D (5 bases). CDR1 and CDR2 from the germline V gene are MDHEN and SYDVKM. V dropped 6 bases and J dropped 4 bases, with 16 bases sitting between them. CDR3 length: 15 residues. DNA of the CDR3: TGTGCCAGCAGCTTCTCGACCGGGGGGGGAAACACCATATATTTT. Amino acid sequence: CASSFSTGGGNTIYF.

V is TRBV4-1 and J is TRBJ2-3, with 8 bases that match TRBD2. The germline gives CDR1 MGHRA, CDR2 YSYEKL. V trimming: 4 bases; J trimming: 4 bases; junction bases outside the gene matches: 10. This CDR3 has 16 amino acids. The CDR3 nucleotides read TGCGCCAGCAGCCCGTTTCAGAGCGGGAGATCAGATACGCAGTATTTT. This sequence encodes CASSPFQSGRSDTQYF.

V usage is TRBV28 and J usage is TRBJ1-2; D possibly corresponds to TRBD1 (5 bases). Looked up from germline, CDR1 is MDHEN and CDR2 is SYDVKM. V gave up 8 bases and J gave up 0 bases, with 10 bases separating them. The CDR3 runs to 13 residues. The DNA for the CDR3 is TGTGCCAGCCGGGACTCCTCTAACTATGGCTACACCTTC. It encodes CASRDSSNYGYTF.

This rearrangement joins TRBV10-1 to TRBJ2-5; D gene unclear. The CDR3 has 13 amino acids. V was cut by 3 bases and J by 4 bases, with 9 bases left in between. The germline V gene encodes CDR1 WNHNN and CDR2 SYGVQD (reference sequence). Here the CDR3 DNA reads TGCGCCAGCAGTGATGGCTCACGAGAGACCCAGTACTTC. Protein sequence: CASSDGSRETQYF.

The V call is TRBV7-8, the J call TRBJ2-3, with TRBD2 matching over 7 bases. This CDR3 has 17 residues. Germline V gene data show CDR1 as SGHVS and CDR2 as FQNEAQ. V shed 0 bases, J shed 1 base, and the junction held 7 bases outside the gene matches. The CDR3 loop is CASSLARGSGRTDTQYF. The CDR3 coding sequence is TGTGCCAGCAGCTTAGCGCGCGGTAGCGGGCGCACAGATACGCAGTATTTT.

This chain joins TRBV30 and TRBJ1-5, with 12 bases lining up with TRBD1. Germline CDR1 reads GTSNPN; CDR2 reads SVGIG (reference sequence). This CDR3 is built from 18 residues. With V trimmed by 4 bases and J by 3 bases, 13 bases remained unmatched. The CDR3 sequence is CAWTSNTGTGGYNQPQHF. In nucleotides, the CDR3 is TGTGCCTGGACCTCCAACACTGGGACAGGGGGCTACAATCAGCCCCAGCATTTT.

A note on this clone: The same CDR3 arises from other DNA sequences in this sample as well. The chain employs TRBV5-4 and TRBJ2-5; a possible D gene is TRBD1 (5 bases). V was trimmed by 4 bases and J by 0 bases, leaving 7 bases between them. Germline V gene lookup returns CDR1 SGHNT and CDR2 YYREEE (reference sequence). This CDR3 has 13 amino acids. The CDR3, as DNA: TGTGCCAGCAGCCTGGACAACCAAGAGACCCAGTACTTC. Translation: CASSLDNQETQYF. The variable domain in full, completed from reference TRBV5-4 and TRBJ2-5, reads ETGVTQSPTHLIKTRGQQVTLRCSSQSGHNTVSWYQQALGQGPQFIFQYYREEENGRGNFPPRFSGLQFPNYSSELNVNALELDDSALYLCASSLDNQETQYFGPGTRLLVL.

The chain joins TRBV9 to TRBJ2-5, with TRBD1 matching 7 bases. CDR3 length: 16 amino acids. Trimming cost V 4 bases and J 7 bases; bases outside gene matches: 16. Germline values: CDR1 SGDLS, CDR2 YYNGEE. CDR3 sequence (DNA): TGTGCCAGCAGCCCTCCGGGACAGCCGGGCCTTGTGACCCAGTACTTC. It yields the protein CASSPPGQPGLVTQYF.

As DNA, the CDR3 is TGTGCCAGCAGCTTAGCGCAACGGGGGAGTGAGCAGTTCTTC. Translating gives CASSLAQRGSEQFF. The chain joins TRBV7-8 to TRBJ2-1; possible D gene TRBD2, 6 bases. Per the germline V gene, CDR1 is SGHVS and CDR2 is FQNEAQ. This CDR3 has 14 amino acids. Deletions cut 0 bases from V and 9 bases from J, with 12 bases between.

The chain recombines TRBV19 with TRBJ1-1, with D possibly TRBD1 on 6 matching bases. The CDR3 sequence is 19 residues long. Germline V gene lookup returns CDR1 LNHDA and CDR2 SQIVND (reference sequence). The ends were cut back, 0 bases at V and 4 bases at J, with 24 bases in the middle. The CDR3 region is CASSIDPPSVGAWSTEAFF. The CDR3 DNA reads TGTGCCAGTAGTATAGACCCCCCCTCCGTGGGGGCATGGAGCACTGAAGCTTTCTTT.

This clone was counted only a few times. This CDR3 reads CASSPGQGLSYGYTF. CDR3 DNA sequence: TGTGCCAGCAGCCCCGGACAGGGTTTGAGCTATGGCTACACCTTC. The chain employs TRBV9 and TRBJ1-2; TRBD1 agrees at 8 bases. The V segment lost 4 bases and the J segment 4 bases; nucleotides outside the gene matches: 9. Germline CDR1 is SGDLS and CDR2 is YYNGEE. CDR3 length: 15 amino acids. The whole variable domain, filled in from reference TRBV9 and TRBJ1-2, reads DSGVTQTPKHLITATGQRVTLRCSPRSGDLSVYWYQQSLDQGLQFLIQYYNGEERAKGNILERFSAQQFPDLHSELNLSSLELGDSALYFCASSPGQGLSYGYTFGSGTRLTVV.

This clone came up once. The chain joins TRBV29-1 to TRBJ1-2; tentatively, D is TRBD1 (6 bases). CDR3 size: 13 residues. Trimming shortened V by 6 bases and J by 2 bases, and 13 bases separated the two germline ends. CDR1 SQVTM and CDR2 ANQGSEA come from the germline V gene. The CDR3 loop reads CSVAQGINYGYTF. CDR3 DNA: TGCAGCGTCGCTCAGGGGATAAACTATGGCTACACCTTC. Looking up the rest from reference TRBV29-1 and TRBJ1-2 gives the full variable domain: SAVISQKPSRDICQRGTSLTIQCQVDSQVTMMFWYRQQPGQSLTLIATANQGSEATYESGFVIDKFPISRPNLTFSTLTVSNMSPEDSSIYLCSVAQGINYGYTFGSGTRLTVV.

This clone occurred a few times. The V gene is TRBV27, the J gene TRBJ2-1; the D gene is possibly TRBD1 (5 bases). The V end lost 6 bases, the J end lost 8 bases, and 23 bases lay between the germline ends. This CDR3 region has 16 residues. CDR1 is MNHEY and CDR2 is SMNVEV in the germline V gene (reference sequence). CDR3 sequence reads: CASRGMRQGRGHEQFF. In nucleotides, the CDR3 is TGTGCCAGCAGGGGGATGAGGCAGGGTCGAGGCCATGAGCAGTTCTTC.

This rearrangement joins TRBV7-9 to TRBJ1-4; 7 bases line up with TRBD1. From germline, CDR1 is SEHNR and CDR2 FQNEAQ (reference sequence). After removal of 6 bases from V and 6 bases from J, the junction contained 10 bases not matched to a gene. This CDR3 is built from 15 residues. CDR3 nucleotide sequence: TGTGCCAGCAGTCTAGCCCAGGGGGTGGATGAAAAACTGTTTTTT. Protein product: CASSLAQGVDEKLFF.

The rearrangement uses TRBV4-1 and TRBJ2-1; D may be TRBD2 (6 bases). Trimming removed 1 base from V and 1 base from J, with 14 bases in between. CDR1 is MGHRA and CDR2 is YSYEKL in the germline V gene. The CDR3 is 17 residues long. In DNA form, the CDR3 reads TGCGCCAGCAGCCAAGCCCCCCCGGGAGTTTCCTACAATGAGCAGTTCTTC. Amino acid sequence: CASSQAPPGVSYNEQFF.

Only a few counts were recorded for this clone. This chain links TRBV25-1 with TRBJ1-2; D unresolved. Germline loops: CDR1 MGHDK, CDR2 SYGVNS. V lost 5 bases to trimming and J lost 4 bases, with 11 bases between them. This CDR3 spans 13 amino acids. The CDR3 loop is CASSTAQVYGYTF. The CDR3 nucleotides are TGTGCCAGCAGTACGGCTCAGGTCTATGGCTACACCTTC.

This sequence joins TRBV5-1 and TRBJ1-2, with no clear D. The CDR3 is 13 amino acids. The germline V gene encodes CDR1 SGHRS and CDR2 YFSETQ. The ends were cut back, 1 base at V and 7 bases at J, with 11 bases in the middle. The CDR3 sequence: CASSLNWESGYTF. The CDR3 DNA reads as TGCGCCAGCAGCTTGAATTGGGAGTCTGGCTACACCTTC.

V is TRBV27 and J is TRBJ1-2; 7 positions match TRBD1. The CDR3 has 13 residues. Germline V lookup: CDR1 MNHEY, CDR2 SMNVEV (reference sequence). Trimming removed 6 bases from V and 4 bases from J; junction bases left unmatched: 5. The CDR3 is CASSQGDSYGYTF. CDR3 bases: TGTGCCAGCAGCCAAGGGGACAGCTATGGCTACACCTTC.

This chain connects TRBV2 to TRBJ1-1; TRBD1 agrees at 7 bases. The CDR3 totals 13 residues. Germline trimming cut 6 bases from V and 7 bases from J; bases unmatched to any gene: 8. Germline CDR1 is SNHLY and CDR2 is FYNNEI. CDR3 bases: TGTGCCAGCAGGCTGGCAGGGGGGAGTGAAGCTTTCTTT. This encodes CASRLAGGSEAFF.

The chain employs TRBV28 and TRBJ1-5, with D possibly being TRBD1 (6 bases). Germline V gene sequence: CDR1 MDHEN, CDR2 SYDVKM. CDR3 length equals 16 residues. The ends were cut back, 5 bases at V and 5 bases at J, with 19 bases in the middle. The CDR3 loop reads CASSPPRGGWHQPQHF. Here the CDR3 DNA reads TGTGCCAGCAGTCCGCCACGAGGGGGATGGCATCAGCCCCAGCATTTT. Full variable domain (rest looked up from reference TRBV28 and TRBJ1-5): DVKVTQSSRYLVKRTGEKVFLECVQDMDHENMFWYRQDPGLGLRLIYFSYDVKMKEKGDIPEGYSVSREKKERFSLILESASTNQTSMYLCASSPPRGGWHQPQHFGDGTRLSIL.

CDR3 in amino acids: CASSFGGARGQETQYF. DNA for the CDR3: TGTGCCAGCAGCTTCGGGGGGGCCCGCGGTCAAGAGACCCAGTACTTC. The chain links TRBV7-6 to TRBJ2-5, with 8 nucleotides matching TRBD2. The J segment lost 2 bases and the V segment lost 3 bases, leaving 8 bases of the junction unmatched. CDR1 is SGHVS, CDR2 FNYEAQ, per germline. The CDR3 contains 16 residues.

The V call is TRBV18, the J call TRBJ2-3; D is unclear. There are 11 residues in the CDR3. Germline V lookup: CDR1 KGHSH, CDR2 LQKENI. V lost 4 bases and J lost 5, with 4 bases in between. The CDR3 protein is CASSLLDTQYF. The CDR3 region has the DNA TGTGCCAGCTCACTCCTAGATACGCAGTATTTT.

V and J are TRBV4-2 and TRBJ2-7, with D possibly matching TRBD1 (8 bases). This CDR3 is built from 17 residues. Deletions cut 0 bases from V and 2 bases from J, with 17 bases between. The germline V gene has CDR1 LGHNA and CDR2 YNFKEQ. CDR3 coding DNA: TGTGCCAGCAGCCAAGACGTTCGACAGGGGAGGGCCTACGAGCAGTACTTC. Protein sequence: CASSQDVRQGRAYEQYF.

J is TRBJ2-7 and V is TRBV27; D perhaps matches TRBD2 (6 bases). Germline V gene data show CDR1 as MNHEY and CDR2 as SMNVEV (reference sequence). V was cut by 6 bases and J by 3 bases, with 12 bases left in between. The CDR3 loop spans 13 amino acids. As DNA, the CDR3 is TGTGCCAGCAGCAAAGGACTAAACTACGAGCAGTACTTC. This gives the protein CASSKGLNYEQYF.

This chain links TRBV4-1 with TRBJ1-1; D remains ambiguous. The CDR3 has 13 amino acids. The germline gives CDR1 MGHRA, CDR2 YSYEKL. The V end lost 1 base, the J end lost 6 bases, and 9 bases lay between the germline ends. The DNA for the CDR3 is TGCGCCAGCAGCCAAGGTAACGGGGCTGAAGCTTTCTTT. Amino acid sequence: CASSQGNGAEAFF.

The CDR3 sequence is CAISESGVNSYNEQFF. CDR3 nucleotides: TGTGCCATCAGTGAGTCCGGGGTGAACTCCTACAATGAGCAGTTCTTC. The rearrangement uses TRBV10-3 and TRBJ2-1, with D possibly matching TRBD2 (5 bases). With 0 bases removed from V and 0 bases from J, the gap between germline ends came to 9 bases. The CDR3 consists of 16 residues. Germline V gives CDR1 ENHRY, CDR2 SYGVKD.

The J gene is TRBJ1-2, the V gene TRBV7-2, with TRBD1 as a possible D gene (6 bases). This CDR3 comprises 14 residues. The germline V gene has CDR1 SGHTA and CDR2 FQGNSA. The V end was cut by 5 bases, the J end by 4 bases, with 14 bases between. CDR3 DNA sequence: TGTGCCAGCAGCCAACTTACAGGGAGCTATGGCTACACCTTC. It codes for CASSQLTGSYGYTF.